This T cell receptor (beta chain) is from a study of cytomegalovirus exposure and HLA in healthy donors. Study-level findings and limits: As confirmed in vitro, three CMV-associated chains were specific for CMV antigens.

Sequencing was performed with immunoSEQ multiplex PCR; in TCRdb, only in-frame clones are kept and a portion is missing. This repertoire shows 250,000 to 400,000 clones, 88% found once; its top ten account for approximately 0.9%. These donors were members of the roughly 120-subject validation cohort, a group separate from the approximately 670-subject first cohort. The V gene lost 6 bases and the J gene lost 9 bases, with 10 bases spanning the gap. Germline CDR1 reads MNHEY; CDR2 reads SVGAGI. This CDR3 comprises 11 residues. Turning to this clone: Its antigen remains unknown.

The chain employs TRBV6-5 and TRBJ2-3; tentatively, D is TRBD1 (6 bases). The sequence derives from a man aged 30 to 45 in good health and CMV-seronegative. Sequencing used PBMCs. The CDR3 region is CASRLQGTQYF. The CDR3 DNA is TGTGCCAGCAGGTTACAGGGAACGCAGTATTTT.